One sample yielded the 14 T cell receptor beta chains listed below, sequenced in a study of T cells in Graves' hyperthyroidism and ophthalmopathy. The TCR beta CDR3 regions underwent amplification using RNA transcripts as the source. Initially, a first-round RT-PCR of the TCR CDR3 employed the HTBI primer set. MiXCR was run by TCRdb on the multiplex PCR reads, yielding one entry per CDR3 protein. The sample contains hundreds of thousands of distinct CDR3 sequences, around a fifth of which appear only once. The sequencing sample was made of blood. These receptors were obtained from a man aged 50 to 59 with Graves' ophthalmopathy.

With respect to this clonotype: A read error may produce the germline difference seen at one junction end. The chain joins TRBV7-2 to TRBJ2-1; no firm D call. Germline V gene sequence: CDR1 SGHTA, CDR2 FQGNSA. The CDR3 runs to 16 residues. The CDR3: CASSQVSEMAYNEQFF. The DNA of the CDR3 is TGCGCCAGCAGCCAAGTTTCCGAGATGGCCTACAATGAGCAGTTCTTC.

The genes are TRBV7-8 and TRBJ2-7; a possible D gene is TRBD2 (6 bases). V was pared by 5 bases and J by 4 bases, with 15 bases between. The CDR3 totals 14 residues. The germline V gene encodes CDR1 SGHVS and CDR2 FQNEAQ. In DNA, the CDR3 is TGTGCCAGCAGCAATAAGGAGGGGAGATACGAGCAGTACTTC. As protein: CASSNKEGRYEQYF.

This clonotype has at least ten counts. This chain links TRBV3-1 with TRBJ2-1; D gene uncertain. V was clipped by 0 bases and J by 11 bases, with 11 bases between them. Germline CDR1 is LGHDT and CDR2 is YNNKEL (reference sequence). This CDR3 comprises 13 residues. The CDR3 reads CASSQEETRKQFF. The CDR3 DNA reads as TGTGCCAGCAGCCAAGAGGAGACGCGCAAGCAGTTCTTC.

This clonotype was recorded a few times. The chain couples TRBV7-9 to TRBJ2-3, with 7 bases aligning to TRBD1. CDR3 length equals 16 residues. CDR1 and CDR2 (germline): SEHNR, FQNEAQ (reference sequence). V lost 3 bases to trimming and J lost 0 bases; unmatched junction nucleotides: 6. The CDR3 spells CASSLTGLSSTDTQYF. DNA of the CDR3: TGTGCCAGCAGCTTGACAGGGCTTTCTAGCACAGATACGCAGTATTTT. The whole variable domain, remainder taken from reference TRBV7-9 and TRBJ2-3, is DTGVSQNPRHKITKRGQNVTFRCDPISEHNRLYWYRQTLGQGPEFLTYFQNEAQLEKSRLLSDRFSAERPKGSFSTLEIQRTEQGDSAMYLCASSLTGLSSTDTQYFGPGTRLTVL.

In its sample, this clonotype was seen many times. The chain employs TRBV20-1 and TRBJ1-6; D perhaps matches TRBD1 (6 bases). V was cut by 6 bases and J by 7 bases, with 22 bases left in between. The CDR3 runs 16 residues. Germline V lookup: CDR1 DFQATT, CDR2 SNEGSKA (reference sequence). CDR3 sequence: CSAQDRFSPYNSPLHF. The DNA of the CDR3 is TGCAGTGCCCAAGACAGGTTTTCCCCATACAATTCACCCCTCCACTTT.

For this clonotype: This could be a read error, since a much larger clone is one nucleotide away. This rearrangement joins TRBV7-9 to TRBJ2-3; a weak D match, TRBD1 (5 bases). There are 15 residues in the CDR3. The germline CDR1 and CDR2 sequences are SEHNR and FQNEAQ (reference sequence). The germline V and J ends were trimmed by 0 bases and 4 bases, with 11 bases remaining between them. Here the CDR3 DNA reads TGTGCCAGCAGCTTAGCGACAGCCAACGCAGATACGCAGTATTTT. As protein: CASSLATANADTQYF.

This clonotype was counted at least ten times. The chain combines TRBV7-9 with TRBJ2-1; TRBD2 is a possible D gene (6 bases). Per the germline V gene, CDR1 is SEHNR and CDR2 is FQNEAQ (reference sequence). The CDR3 spans 15 residues. Trimming stripped 5 bases from V and 8 bases from J, with 19 bases between. The CDR3 here is CASSPRDSPEDEQFF. The CDR3 region has the DNA TGTGCCAGCAGCCCAAGGGACTCGCCTGAGGATGAGCAGTTCTTC.

This clonotype was detected a few times. J is TRBJ2-1 and V is TRBV4-1; 16 bases align to TRBD2. J lost 5 bases, V lost 5 bases, and 3 bases had no gene match. Germline CDR1 and CDR2: MGHRA and YSYEKL. This CDR3 comprises 16 residues. Here the CDR3 DNA reads TGCGCCAGCAGCTTGGGACTAGCGGGAGGGGACAATGAGCAGTTCTTC. It codes for CASSLGLAGGDNEQFF.

To note about this clonotype: A much larger clone lies a single base off, so this may be a read error. The V and J genes are TRBV20-1 and TRBJ2-5; D gene ambiguous. Germline CDR1 DFQATT, CDR2 SNEGSKA (reference sequence). The CDR3 spans 11 residues. The CDR3 loop reads CSAGRKETQCF. The CDR3 DNA reads TGCAGTGCCGGCAGGAAAGAGACCCAGTGCTTC.

This clonotype was seen at least ten times. V gene TRBV20-1 combines with J gene TRBJ1-1, with D perhaps TRBD1 (5 bases). This CDR3 contains 14 residues. Germline V gene sequence: CDR1 DFQATT, CDR2 SNEGSKA (reference sequence). V was shortened by 3 bases and J by 4 bases, with 15 bases between the two germline ends. For the CDR3, the DNA is TGCAGTGCTAGGCGGGGCGGAGGAAGCACTGAAGCTTTCTTT. It encodes CSARRGGGSTEAFF.

The V call is TRBV6-1, the J call TRBJ1-1, with no clear D. Germline CDR1 MNHNS, CDR2 SASEGT. The germline V and J ends were trimmed by 4 bases and 1 base, with 10 bases remaining between them. CDR3 length: 14 amino acids. CDR3 protein: CASSVKDGNTEAFF. CDR3 coding DNA: TGTGCCAGCAGTGTTAAGGACGGGAACACTGAAGCTTTCTTT.

This clonotype was found a few times. V is TRBV10-3 and J is TRBJ2-7, with TRBD2 identical over 8 bases. Germline lookup yields CDR1 ENHRY and CDR2 SYGVKD. V was clipped by 4 bases and J by 4 bases; unmatched bases: 12. The CDR3 totals 16 residues. CDR3 nucleotide sequence: TGTGCCATCAGTGGGAGCTTTAGCGGGGAAAGATACGAGCAGTACTTC. Amino acids: CAISGSFSGERYEQYF.

This clonotype was counted at least ten times. This chain uses TRBV18 with TRBJ2-7; 8 bases fit TRBD1. V shed 1 base and J 7 bases; nucleotides not matched to a gene: 12. The CDR3 runs to 16 residues. Germline V CDR1 and CDR2: KGHSH, LQKENI. The CDR3 region has the DNA TGTGCCAGCTCACCACAATGGTCCCAGGGGGCAAGGGAGCAGTACTTC. Protein product: CASSPQWSQGAREQYF.

Notes on this clonotype: A read error may explain this, as a much larger clone is one base away. The rearrangement links TRBV6-5 to TRBJ1-2; 12 nucleotides match TRBD1. The CDR3 has 19 residues. CDR1 is MNHEY and CDR2 is SVGAGI in the germline V gene. The J segment lost 5 bases and the V segment lost 4 bases, leaving 17 bases of the junction unmatched. CDR3 sequence: CASSFDPGTGGALRYGYTF. Here the CDR3 DNA reads TGTGCCAGCAGTTTTGACCCCGGGACAGGGGGCGCGTTGAGGTATGGCTACACCTTC.